A single sample gave rise to the 10 T cell receptor beta chains below, sequenced in a study of shared clonotypes between healthy human individuals (dated by TCRdb to the early 2020s). Library preparation employed the immunoSEQ multiplex PCR assay. This is the immuneACCESS table as TCRdb keeps it, with only in-frame sequences that have V and J called. A part of the clones is gone; compared with another copy, unresolved V genes explain less than half, and the rest is unexplained. This sample comprises about 490,000 clones, 79% of them detected only once. Of the sample, about 12% falls within the top ten clones. The sample consisted of PBMCs. The receptors originated from a woman in her 40s in good health. Some clones in this sample may be carry-over from other donors' samples.

The V call is TRBV5-1, the J call TRBJ1-1; D is unclear. The V end lost 0 bases, the J end lost 1 base, and 10 bases lay between the germline ends. CDR3 length equals 15 residues. Per the germline V gene, CDR1 is SGHRS and CDR2 is YFSETQ. The CDR3 region has the DNA TGCGCCAGCAGCTTGGACGGCAGAACGAACACTGAAGCTTTCTTT. Residues: CASSLDGRTNTEAFF.

This rearrangement joins TRBV28 to TRBJ1-2; 7 nucleotides match TRBD1. Germline V gene lookup returns CDR1 MDHEN and CDR2 SYDVKM. This CDR3 contains 17 residues. The V and J ends lost 1 base and 4 bases, in that order; junction bases with no gene match: 12. The CDR3 region is CASSLFVVQQGPYGYTF. The CDR3 bases are TGTGCCAGCAGTTTATTTGTCGTCCAACAGGGGCCCTATGGCTACACCTTC.

Remarks on this clone: This sample includes further DNA sequences coding for the same CDR3. The rearrangement uses TRBV5-4 and TRBJ2-7; no reliable D call. CDR1 SGHNT and CDR2 YYREEE come from the germline V gene (reference sequence). The CDR3 totals 15 residues. Trimming removed 0 bases from V and 0 bases from J, with 10 bases in between. The DNA for the CDR3 is TGTGCCAGCAGCTTGGGCGGCGGAAGCTCCTACGAGCAGTACTTC. This encodes CASSLGGGSSYEQYF.

On this clone: A single base is all that separates this from a far larger clone, so a read error is likely. The V call is TRBV6-1, the J call TRBJ1-1, with no clear D. Trimming took off 5 bases at V and 0 bases at J, with 4 bases between the two ends. This CDR3 spans 12 amino acids. The V gene's germline CDR1 is MNHNS and CDR2 SASEGT. The CDR3: CASSLMNTEAFF. The CDR3 coding sequence is TGTGCCAGCAGTTTAATGAACACTGAAGCTTTCTTT.

V and J are TRBV9 and TRBJ1-6; unclear D gene. Germline values: CDR1 SGDLS, CDR2 YYNGEE. Deletions cut 0 bases from V and 5 bases from J, with 9 bases between. The CDR3 runs to 15 residues. The CDR3 loop reads CASSVGAQHNSPLHF. Here the CDR3 DNA reads TGTGCCAGCAGCGTAGGTGCACAGCATAATTCACCCCTCCACTTT. The entire variable domain, with the rest obtained from reference TRBV9 and TRBJ1-6, is as follows: DSGVTQTPKHLITATGQRVTLRCSPRSGDLSVYWYQQSLDQGLQFLIQYYNGEERAKGNILERFSAQQFPDLHSELNLSSLELGDSALYFCASSVGAQHNSPLHFGNGTRLTVT.

The J gene is TRBJ2-1, the V gene TRBV7-3, with D possibly TRBD1 on 5 matching bases. Germline CDR1 reads SGHTA; CDR2 reads FQGTGA. The CDR3 length is 15 residues. The V end was cut by 1 base, the J end by 7 bases, with 14 bases between. In DNA, the CDR3 is TGTGCCAGCAGCTTAAGTGGCAGGGCCTCGAATGAGCAGTTCTTC. This encodes CASSLSGRASNEQFF.

The rearrangement uses TRBV5-1 and TRBJ2-7, with TRBD2 identical over 11 bases. V shed 4 bases and J 3 bases; nucleotides not matched to a gene: 6. Germline CDR1 reads SGHRS; CDR2 reads YFSETQ. The CDR3 runs to 15 residues. The CDR3 here is CASSRTSGSVYEQYF. Written as DNA, the CDR3 is TGCGCCAGCAGCCGAACTAGCGGGAGTGTCTACGAGCAGTACTTC.

The chain couples TRBV18 to TRBJ2-2; D might be TRBD1 (5 bases). The V gene lost 1 base and the J gene lost 3 bases, with 6 bases spanning the gap. This CDR3 is 14 amino acids long. Germline V lookup: CDR1 KGHSH, CDR2 LQKENI. Written as DNA, the CDR3 is TGTGCCAGCTCACCACAGGGGCACACCGGGGAGCTGTTTTTT. Translating it yields CASSPQGHTGELFF.

J is TRBJ2-5 and V is TRBV7-9; D may be TRBD2 (7 bases). The germline CDR1 and CDR2 sequences are SEHNR and FQNEAQ (reference sequence). With 1 base removed from V and 4 bases from J, the gap between germline ends came to 19 bases. The CDR3 is 17 amino acids. The DNA for the CDR3 is TGTGCCAGCAGCTTAGAGAGGGGGGGGCTCAGAGGAGAGACCCAGTACTTC. It codes for CASSLERGGLRGETQYF.

The rearrangement uses TRBV27 and TRBJ2-4; D is unclear. V was pared by 0 bases and J by 1 base, with 1 base between. Germline V gene lookup returns CDR1 MNHEY and CDR2 SMNVEV (reference sequence). This CDR3 region has 13 residues. Here the CDR3 reads CASSLSAKNIQYF. CDR3 nucleotides: TGTGCCAGCAGTTTATCTGCCAAAAACATTCAGTACTTC.